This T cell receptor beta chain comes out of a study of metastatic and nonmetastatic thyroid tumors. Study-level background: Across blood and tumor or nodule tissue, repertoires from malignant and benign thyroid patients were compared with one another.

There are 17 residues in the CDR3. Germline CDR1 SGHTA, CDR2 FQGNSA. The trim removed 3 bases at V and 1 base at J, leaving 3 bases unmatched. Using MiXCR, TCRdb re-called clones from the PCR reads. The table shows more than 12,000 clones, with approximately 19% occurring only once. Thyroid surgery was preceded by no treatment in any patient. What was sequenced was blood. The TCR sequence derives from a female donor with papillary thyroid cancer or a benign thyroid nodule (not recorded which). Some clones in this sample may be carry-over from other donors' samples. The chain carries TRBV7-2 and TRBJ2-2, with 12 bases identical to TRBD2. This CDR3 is CASSLATSGRNTGELFF. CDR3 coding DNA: TGTGCCAGCAGCTTGGCGACTAGCGGGAGGAACACCGGGGAGCTGTTTTTT.